Each of the 17 T cell receptor beta chains below was sequenced from the same sample in a study of identical twins. TCRdb redid the calling of the 5' RACE reads with MiXCR, one entry per CDR3 protein. This sample has 500,000 to 600,000 distinct CDR3 sequences, with 22% found just once. The data were also submitted as part of a second study, on T cells expressing NK-cell markers.

The specimen sequenced was CD4+ T cells sorted from blood. The receptors were gathered from a woman younger than 30 in good health.

The chain couples TRBV27 to TRBJ2-1; 15 bases are shared with TRBD2. V trimming: 5 bases; J trimming: 9 bases; junction bases outside the gene matches: 8. The CDR3 covers 16 residues. CDR1 and CDR2 from the germline V gene are MNHEY and SMNVEV (reference sequence). The CDR3 bases are TGTGCCAGCAGTCATCGGACTAGCGGGAGGGCGGTTGAGCAGTTCTTC. Its protein is CASSHRTSGRAVEQFF.

The V and J genes are TRBV12-3 or TRBV12-4 and TRBJ2-5; 12 bases match TRBD2. Trimming took 8 bases from V and 7 from J; bases not matched to a gene: 8. The CDR3 is 14 amino acids. CDR3 amino acids: CASGTSGGSGTQYF. In DNA form, the CDR3 reads TGTGCCAGCGGAACTAGCGGGGGGAGTGGGACCCAGTACTTC.

This rearrangement joins TRBV29-1 to TRBJ2-1, with D possibly matching TRBD2 (6 bases). CDR1 is SQVTM, CDR2 ANQGSEA, per germline. V was pared by 1 base and J by 8 bases, with 15 bases between. The CDR3 runs 14 residues. DNA of the CDR3: TGCAGCGTTGAAGGTCTAGCGCACTTATATGAGCAGTTCTTC. This gives the protein CSVEGLAHLYEQFF.

This clonotype has at least ten counts. The V call is TRBV6-2 or TRBV6-3, the J call TRBJ2-4; no clear D. Germline V CDR1 and CDR2: MNHEY, SVGEGT. V lost 6 bases to trimming and J lost 7 bases, with 34 bases between them. This CDR3 is 20 amino acids long. The CDR3 reads CASSRRSFATPDPKTNIQYF. The DNA for the CDR3 is TGTGCCAGCAGCCGCAGGTCGTTCGCGACACCTGACCCCAAAACGAACATTCAGTACTTC.

The chain recombines TRBV9 with TRBJ2-3; D remains unclear. V shed 0 bases and J shed 2 bases, with 10 bases lying between them. There are 15 residues in the CDR3. CDR1 SGDLS and CDR2 YYNGEE come from the germline V gene. The CDR3 nucleotides read TGTGCCAGCAGCGTAGACTGGATTTCCACAGATACGCAGTATTTT. The encoded protein is CASSVDWISTDTQYF.

In the case of this clonotype: One junction end does not reproduce the germline sequence, and a read error may be involved. The chain is built from TRBV12-5 and TRBJ2-3; 9 nucleotides agree with TRBD2. The CDR3 totals 12 residues. Per germline, CDR1 LGHNT and CDR2 FRNRAP. DNA of the CDR3: TGTGCTAGCGGGACTAGCAGAGATACGCAGTATTTT. It yields the protein CASGTSRDTQYF.

The J gene is TRBJ1-1, the V gene TRBV5-1, with D unresolved. Per germline, CDR1 SGHRS and CDR2 YFSETQ. The CDR3 is 12 residues long. V was cut by 4 bases and J by 8 bases, with 12 bases left in between. The CDR3 nucleotides are TGCGCCAGCAGCGCGGAAGGGTTAGAAGCTTTCTTT. Amino acid sequence: CASSAEGLEAFF. Variable domain in full (rest from reference TRBV5-1 and TRBJ1-1): KAGVTQTPRYLIKTRGQQVTLSCSPISGHRSVSWYQQTPGQGLQFLFEYFSETQRNKGNFPGRFSGRQFSNSRSEMNVSTLELGDSALYLCASSAEGLEAFFGQGTRLTVV.

This clonotype was observed a few times. The chain couples TRBV7-9 to TRBJ1-4; a weak D match, TRBD1 (5 bases). The V gene lost 7 bases and the J gene lost 8 bases, with 17 bases spanning the gap. CDR3 size: 14 residues. The germline V gene encodes CDR1 SEHNR and CDR2 FQNEAQ (reference sequence). The CDR3 here is CASIQAGVREKLFF. CDR3 in DNA: TGTGCCAGCATCCAGGCGGGGGTTCGGGAAAAACTGTTTTTT.

The V call is TRBV7-6, the J call TRBJ2-3; D call uncertain. V lost 1 base, J lost 4 bases, and 9 bases lay in between. Germline CDR1 SGHVS, CDR2 FNYEAQ. The CDR3 totals 14 residues. The CDR3 DNA reads as TGTGCCAGCAGCTTAGAAGGTTTACCAGATACGCAGTATTTT. Its translation: CASSLEGLPDTQYF.

This clonotype was seen at least ten times. The chain links TRBV6-5 to TRBJ1-2; 7 nucleotides match TRBD1. The length of the CDR3 is 14 residues. V trimming: 0 bases; J trimming: 4 bases; junction bases outside the gene matches: 2. The germline V gene has CDR1 MNHEY and CDR2 SVGAGI. The CDR3 loop is CASSYSRTGYGYTF. The DNA for the CDR3 is TGTGCCAGCAGTTACTCTCGGACAGGCTATGGCTACACCTTC.

The rearrangement uses TRBV20-1 and TRBJ2-3; D unresolved. Trimming took off 5 bases at V and 0 bases at J, with 12 bases between the two ends. CDR1 is DFQATT, CDR2 SNEGSKA, per germline (reference sequence). The CDR3 runs 14 residues. CDR3 DNA: TGCAGTGCTCCCCCCCTGGGCAGCACAGATACGCAGTATTTT. This codes for CSAPPLGSTDTQYF.

This sequence joins TRBV7-9 and TRBJ1-2; no reliable D call. This CDR3 is built from 11 residues. CDR1 is SEHNR, CDR2 FQNEAQ, per germline (reference sequence). The ends were cut back, 5 bases at V and 7 bases at J, with 8 bases in the middle. CDR3 region: CASSPPSGYTF. CDR3 DNA: TGTGCCAGCAGCCCCCCCAGTGGCTACACCTTC.

This clonotype was observed a handful of times. The rearrangement uses TRBV12-3 or TRBV12-4 and TRBJ1-1, with TRBD1 matching 7 bases. Losses at the gene ends were 5 bases for V and 4 bases for J; bases not matched to a gene: 7. CDR3 size: 14 residues. The CDR3 region has the DNA TGTGCCAGCAGTCGCACCGGGACAGTCACTGAAGCTTTCTTT. Its translation: CASSRTGTVTEAFF.

Here the CDR3 DNA reads TGTGCCAGCAGTTACAACAGGGTGACTGAAGCTTTCTTT. Encoded protein: CASSYNRVTEAFF. This chain links TRBV6-5 with TRBJ1-1; D perhaps matches TRBD1 (6 bases). CDR1 MNHEY and CDR2 SVGAGI come from the germline V gene. The V gene lost 2 bases and the J gene lost 5 bases, with 9 bases spanning the gap. This CDR3 has 13 residues.

This clonotype was counted only a few times. The V and J genes are TRBV15 and TRBJ2-3; 12 bases are a match to TRBD1. The CDR3 is 17 amino acids. Germline V gives CDR1 LNHNV, CDR2 YYDKDF (reference sequence). Trimming removed 0 bases from V and 7 bases from J; junction bases left unmatched: 8. In DNA, the CDR3 is TGTGCCACCAGCAGAGATCAGGGACAGGGGGCACGAAATACGCAGTATTTT. Amino acids: CATSRDQGQGARNTQYF.

The chain links TRBV6-1 to TRBJ1-5; D is possibly TRBD1 (5 bases). The CDR3 runs 15 residues. Germline V gives CDR1 MNHNS, CDR2 SASEGT. Trimming took 4 bases from V and 7 from J, leaving 17 bases between them. The CDR3: CASSVPRLPGQPQHF. The DNA of the CDR3 is TGTGCCAGCAGTGTGCCCAGGCTCCCAGGGCAGCCCCAGCATTTT.

This chain uses TRBV20-1 with TRBJ2-5; 10 nucleotides line up with TRBD2. Germline V gives CDR1 DFQATT, CDR2 SNEGSKA (reference sequence). The CDR3 sequence is 13 residues long. The CDR3 DNA reads as TGCAGCGTTCAGCGGGGGGGCCTTGAGACCCAGTACTTC. Encoded protein: CSVQRGGLETQYF.